Listed below are T cell receptor beta chains from one sample, sequenced in a study of blood T cells in healthy people across ages. TCRdb independently ran MiXCR on the 5' RACE reads; one entry per CDR3 protein. Of 600,000 to 1,000,000 distinct CDR3 sequences listed, roughly 25% were seen once; the top ten hold approximately 3.7%. These data also formed part of another study, on T cells of mothers and their children.

Sequenced input: blood. These receptors originate from a boy aged 5-17 years in good health. The CDR3 runs from the conserved cysteine through the conserved F or W. Fields, in order: D gene, V gene, CDR3 length, J gene, clone size, CDR3 DNA, CDR3 protein. The D gene is left open where the match is weak. Only part of the rows carry a size: once, few, many, or a class if the clone is expanded.

>TRBD2|TRBV6-5|17|TRBJ2-1|-
TGTGCCAGCAGTCACCACGTTACTAGCGGGAGACGCGATGAGCAGTTCTTC
CASSHHVTSGRRDEQFF
>TRBD2|TRBV10-3|14|TRBJ2-5|few
TGTGCCACCAATGAGCTAGCGGGACAAGAGACCCAGTACTTC
CATNELAGQETQYF
>TRBD2|TRBV4-1|19|TRBJ2-7|-
TGCGCCAGCAGCCCATACGGGACTAGCGGGGGGCCGTATTCCTACGAGCAGTACTTC
CASSPYGTSGGPYSYEQYF
>TRBD1|TRBV29-1|14|TRBJ1-1|-
TGCAGCGTTGTCCTCAGGGGGCGCCGCACTGAAGCTTTCTTT
CSVVLRGRRTEAFF
>-|TRBV4-3|14|TRBJ2-7|-
TGCGCCAGCAGCCAAGGGGCGGGTCGGGACGAGCAGTACTTC
CASSQGAGRDEQYF
>-|TRBV6-4|14|TRBJ2-6|many
TGTGCCAGCAGTGACAATTCTGGGGCCAACGTCCTGACTTTC
CASSDNSGANVLTF
>-|TRBV4-3|16|TRBJ2-5|-
TGCGCCAGCAGCCAAGATGTCGGGACTCTACAAGAGACCCAGTACTTC
CASSQDVGTLQETQYF
>-|TRBV20-1|12|TRBJ2-7|-
TGCAGTGCTAGGAGCAGGTTCGGCGAGCAGTACTTC
CSARSRFGEQYF
>-|TRBV7-3|15|TRBJ1-4|few
TGTGCCAGCAGCTTAACTCCCCGCGGGGGTGAAAAACTGTTTTTT
CASSLTPRGGEKLFF
>TRBD2|TRBV27|16|TRBJ2-5|-
TGTGCCAGCAGTTTAGTGGGGGGGGAAAACCAAGAGACCCAGTACTTC
CASSLVGGENQETQYF
>-|TRBV7-3|13|TRBJ1-1|few
TGTGCCAGCAGCTTAGACAACAGGGCTGAAGCTTTCTTT
CASSLDNRAEAFF
>TRBD2|TRBV2|14|TRBJ2-2|-
TGTGCCAGCTCCGGCAGCGGGAGGATCGGGGAGCTGTTTTTT
CASSGSGRIGELFF
>-|TRBV7-3|12|TRBJ2-3|few
TGTGCCAGCAGCCCGGTGGTAGATACGCAGTATTTT
CASSPVVDTQYF
>TRBD1|TRBV20-1|15|TRBJ2-7|few
TGCAGTGCTAGGCACCCTCGGGACAGGGTTTACGAGCAGTACTTC
CSARHPRDRVYEQYF
>TRBD2|TRBV7-9|18|TRBJ2-7|-
TGTGCCAGCAGCTCCCCCTTTACTAGCGAAGGTATTCCGGACGAGCAGTACTTC
CASSSPFTSEGIPDEQYF
>TRBD1|TRBV6-6|15|TRBJ1-3|-
TGTGCCAGCAGTTGGACGACAGGGCCCGGAAACACCATATATTTT
CASSWTTGPGNTIYF
>-|TRBV7-2|14|TRBJ2-7|-
TGTGCCAGCAGCCCAGAATTTGGCCACTACGAGCAGTACTTC
CASSPEFGHYEQYF
>-|TRBV7-9|13|TRBJ1-2|-
TGTGCCAGCAGCCCCCTTTCCGACAGTTCATTTACCTTC
CASSPLSDSSFTF
>-|TRBV18|15|TRBJ2-3|few
TGTGCCAGCTCTCCAGGGTATGGGCCGACAGATACGCAGTATTTT
CASSPGYGPTDTQYF
>TRBD1|TRBV7-2|15|TRBJ1-5|few
TGTGCCAGCAGCCCGGACAGGAATAGCAATCAGCCCCAGCATTTT
CASSPDRNSNQPQHF
>TRBD1|TRBV5-1|14|TRBJ2-4|many
TGCGCCAGCAGCCAAGCCTACAGGGGGGACATTCAGTACTTC
CASSQAYRGDIQYF
>TRBD2|TRBV20-1|15|TRBJ2-7|-
TGCAGTGCTGCGCGGGGGGTGCTCGACCTGGACGAGCAGTACTTC
CSAARGVLDLDEQYF
>TRBD2|TRBV28|12|TRBJ2-7|-
TGTGCCAGCTATAGCGGGACCTACGAGCAGTACTTC
CASYSGTYEQYF
>-|TRBV27|11|TRBJ2-7|-
TGTGCCACGGGGGGCCGGGACGAGCAGCACTTC
CATGGRDEQHF
>TRBD1|TRBV24-1|14|TRBJ2-7|once
TGTGCCACCAGTCGAGGGACAGGGGAGTACGAGCAGTACTTC
CATSRGTGEYEQYF
>-|TRBV10-3|15|TRBJ2-5|-
TGTGCCATCAGTGGGGTCGGGGGAGACGAAGAGGCCCAGTACTTC
CAISGVGGDEEAQYF
>-|TRBV29-1|14|TRBJ2-1|-
TGCAGCGTGGGGAGCGGGCTGTCCTACAATGAGCAGTTCTTC
CSVGSGLSYNEQFF
>TRBD1|TRBV7-9|15|TRBJ1-4|few
TGTGCCAGCAGCTATGAGGGGACAGTGTTTAGGTCTCTGTTTTTT
CASSYEGTVFRSLFF
>-|TRBV20-1|14|TRBJ2-7|few
TGCAGTGCTAGAAACCGGGACACCTCCTACGAGCAGTACTTC
CSARNRDTSYEQYF
>-|TRBV18|14|TRBJ1-5|few
TGTGCCAGCTCTCGGGGGAACAGCAATCAGCCCCAGCATTTT
CASSRGNSNQPQHF
>TRBD2|TRBV29-1|12|TRBJ2-4|-
TGCAGCGTTCTGGAGGGGAGGGACATTCAGTACTTC
CSVLEGRDIQYF
>-|TRBV27|14|TRBJ2-1|-
TGTGCCAGCAGTCCACAGGGTTTTTGGGATGAGCAGTTCTTC
CASSPQGFWDEQFF
>TRBD1|TRBV11-2|18|TRBJ1-4|-
TGTGCCAGCAGCTTGGGACAGGGGGCAATGTTCGGTAATGAAAAACTGTTTTTT
CASSLGQGAMFGNEKLFF
>-|TRBV7-3|16|TRBJ2-2|-
TGTGCCAGCAGCTTAACTGGTGGGGCAGCCACCGGGGAGCTGTTTTTT
CASSLTGGAATGELFF
>-|TRBV6-6|15|TRBJ2-5|-
TGTGCCAGCAGAAAAGAGCGGGTCCTTCAGGAGACCCAGTACTTC
CASRKERVLQETQYF
>TRBD1|TRBV12-3/TRBV12-4|16|TRBJ2-5|few
TGTGCCAGCAGTCCAATGGGACAGGGGGTAAAGGAGACCCAGTACTTC
CASSPMGQGVKETQYF
>-|TRBV20-1|15|TRBJ2-1|few
TGCAGTGCTAGATCCGGCTCTCCCTCCTACAATGAGCAGTTCTTC
CSARSGSPSYNEQFF
>TRBD1|TRBV2|14|TRBJ1-6|few
TGTGCCGCCTTTAATGGACAGGGCTATTCACCCCTCCACTTT
CAAFNGQGYSPLHF
>-|TRBV18|15|TRBJ2-3|few
TGTGCCAGCTCACCACGACAGGAAAGCACAGATACGCAGTATTTT
CASSPRQESTDTQYF
>TRBD1|TRBV6-2/TRBV6-3|14|TRBJ1-2|few
TGTGCCAGCAGTTACTCGACAGGGTCGGGAGGCTACACCTTC
CASSYSTGSGGYTF
>-|TRBV3-1|18|TRBJ2-1|few
TGTGCCAGCAGCCGAAAGGAAAGTAGGGGGAACTCCTACAATGAGCAGTTCTTC
CASSRKESRGNSYNEQFF
>-|TRBV20-1|17|TRBJ2-6|-
TGCAGTGCTAGGGAGAATCCTACCCTGGCTGGGGCCAACGTCCTGACTTTC
CSARENPTLAGANVLTF
>-|TRBV5-5|15|TRBJ2-1|-
TGTGCCAGCAGCGTCGGATATAGCTCCTACAATGAGCAGTTCTTC
CASSVGYSSYNEQFF
>TRBD1|TRBV6-7|19|TRBJ2-5|few
TGTGCCAGCAGTTACTCAGGCATGGTCGACAGGGGCTCGTTGGAGACCCAGTACTTC
CASSYSGMVDRGSLETQYF
>TRBD2|TRBV12-3/TRBV12-4|14|TRBJ2-7|-
TGTGCCAGCACCCGCGGCGGGAGTACTTACGAGCAGTACTTC
CASTRGGSTYEQYF
>-|TRBV7-6|15|TRBJ1-6|few
TGTGCCAGCAGCTTAGATGGGGGGCTAAATTCACCCCTCCACTTT
CASSLDGGLNSPLHF
>TRBD2|TRBV20-1|16|TRBJ2-1|few
TGCAGTGCTAGATCACATAGCGGGGGGGCAGTCAATGAGCAGTTCTTC
CSARSHSGGAVNEQFF
>TRBD2|TRBV3-1|16|TRBJ2-7|-
TGTGCCAGCAGCCAAGATGTTGGGCTAGCGGGGCCCGAGCAGTACTTC
CASSQDVGLAGPEQYF
>-|TRBV6-5|14|TRBJ1-1|few
TGTGCCAGCAGTTCTACCGGGTCGAGCACTGAAGCCTTCTTT
CASSSTGSSTEAFF
>TRBD2|TRBV7-9|17|TRBJ2-3|-
TGTGCCAGCAGCTTAGCGGGGGGGGATCCTAGCACAGATACGCAGTATTTT
CASSLAGGDPSTDTQYF
>-|TRBV20-1|15|TRBJ1-6|-
TGCAGTGCTAGAGAGACTTCGGGGGGGAATTCACCCCTCCACTTT
CSARETSGGNSPLHF
>TRBD2|TRBV15|16|TRBJ2-3|-
TGTGCCACCAGCCGCGGACTAGCGGGAATGGCTGATACGCAGTATTTT
CATSRGLAGMADTQYF
>TRBD1|TRBV7-2|15|TRBJ2-5|few
TGTGCCAGCAGCCCGGACAGGGGGAGTCAAGAGACCCAGTACTTC
CASSPDRGSQETQYF
>-|TRBV21-1|14|TRBJ2-7|few
TGTGCCAGCAGTAGAGGACAGGGGATCTACGAGCAGTACTTC
CASSRGQGIYEQYF
>TRBD1|TRBV4-2|15|TRBJ2-7|-
TGTGCCAGCAGCCCCCCGGGGACAGGGCTCTACGAGCAGTACTTC
CASSPPGTGLYEQYF
>-|TRBV20-1|13|TRBJ2-7|-
TGCAGTGCTGCCACACGGATTACCTACGAGCAGTACTTC
CSAATRITYEQYF
>TRBD2|TRBV27|18|TRBJ2-6|-
TGTGCCAGCAGTTTAGAGTGGCGGGGGTACTCTGGGGCCAACGTCCTGACTTTC
CASSLEWRGYSGANVLTF